Given below is one T cell receptor beta chain in context. Its antigen is still unknown. This beta chain is off target for a library built for alpha chains, so its abundance means little. This specimen belongs to a study of spatial heterogeneity in lung cancer. The overall study: Detected sequences consistently included more beta-chain ones than alpha-chain ones.

The CDR3 is 15 residues long. Germline V lookup: CDR1 SEHNR, CDR2 FQNEAQ (reference sequence). V dropped 7 bases and J dropped 5 bases, with 21 bases sitting between them. Broader study findings: Counts that tracked tumor mutation counts were those of expanded intratumoral alpha and beta TCRs.

Time point denoted: sample taken at primary tumor resection. Untreated early-stage non-small cell lung cancer patients, around 72 in total, were the donors. From tumor, nontumor lung or frozen PBMC, whole RNA was taken unsorted for sequencing. Each CDR3 protein gets one entry after TCRdb re-called the 5' RACE reads with MiXCR. The sample holds some 1,000 distinct CDR3 sequences; approximately 23% are singletons and the top ten take under 20%. This chain links TRBV7-9 with TRBJ2-7; D assignment may be TRBD1 or TRBD2 (6 bases each). The sample consisted of lung tumor tissue, taken at surgery. This TCR was sampled from a male donor with early-stage non-small cell lung cancer. The CDR3 reads CASIPPATGTHEQYF. CDR3 coding DNA: TGTGCCAGCATCCCCCCTGCCACAGGGACTCACGAGCAGTACTTC.